This T cell receptor beta chain comes out of a study of response to subunit inactivated influenza vaccine. MiXCR, applied by TCRdb to the RT-PCR reads, yields one record per CDR3 protein. This sample has approximately 170,000 distinct CDR3 sequences; 12% occur once, and the top ten carry around 32%. CDR1 SEHNR and CDR2 FQNEAQ come from the germline V gene (reference sequence). This CDR3 contains 14 residues. V lost 4 bases and J 1 base, leaving 9 bases between the germline ends. Study outcomes and limitations: Authors suggested that a seasonal influenza vaccination recruits few new T cells each time.

This clonotype was seen more than once but under ten times. The antigen is undetermined. In addition, the sample was reused for a study of T cells expressing NK-cell markers. That source reports: As the method of synthesis, 5'RACE template switching with UMIs yielded TCR beta cDNA. Among the eight sequenced donors, seven tested HCMV-seropositive and one tested seronegative. Dominant NKG2C+ clonotypes in roughly six donors made up about 1.0-7.0% of CD8+ T cells. HCMV specificity of the expanded NKG2C+ T cell clones was not established.

The sequencing here drew on CD8+ T cells sorted from PBMCs, taken 11 to 12 days after vaccination. The sequence came from a man in his fifties or sixties who received an inactivated influenza vaccine. V and J are TRBV7-9 and TRBJ2-3; D remains unclear. The CDR3 loop reads CASSSKSGTDTQYF. CDR3 DNA sequence: TGTGCCAGCAGCTCGAAGTCCGGCACAGATACGCAGTATTTT.